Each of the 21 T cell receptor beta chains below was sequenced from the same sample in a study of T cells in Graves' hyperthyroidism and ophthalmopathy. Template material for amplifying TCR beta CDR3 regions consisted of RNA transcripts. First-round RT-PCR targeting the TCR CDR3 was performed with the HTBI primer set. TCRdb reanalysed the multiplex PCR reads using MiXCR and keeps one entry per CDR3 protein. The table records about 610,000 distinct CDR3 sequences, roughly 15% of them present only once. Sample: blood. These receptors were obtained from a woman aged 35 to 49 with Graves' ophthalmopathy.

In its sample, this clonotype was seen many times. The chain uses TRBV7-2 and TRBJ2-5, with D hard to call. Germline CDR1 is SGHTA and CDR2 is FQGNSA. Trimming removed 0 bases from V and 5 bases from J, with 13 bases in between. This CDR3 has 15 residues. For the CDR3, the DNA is TGTGCCAGCAGCTTAGCATCAGGTTCCTCGGAGACCCAGTACTTC. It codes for CASSLASGSSETQYF.

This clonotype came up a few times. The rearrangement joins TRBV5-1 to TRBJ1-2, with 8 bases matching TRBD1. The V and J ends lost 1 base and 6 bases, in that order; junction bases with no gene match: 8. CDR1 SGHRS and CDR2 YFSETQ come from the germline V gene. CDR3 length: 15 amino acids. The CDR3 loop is CASSLSATGDDGYTF. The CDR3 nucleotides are TGCGCCAGCAGCTTGTCGGCGACAGGGGATGATGGCTACACCTTC.

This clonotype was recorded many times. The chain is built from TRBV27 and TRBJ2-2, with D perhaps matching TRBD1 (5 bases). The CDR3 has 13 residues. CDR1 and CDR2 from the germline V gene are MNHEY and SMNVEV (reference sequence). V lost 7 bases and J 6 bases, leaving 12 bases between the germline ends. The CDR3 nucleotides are TGTGCCAGCAAATTCCAGGGTTCCGGGGAGCTGTTTTTT. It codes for CASKFQGSGELFF.

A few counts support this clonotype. Here the CDR3 reads CASTQNPTDEQYF. CDR3 sequence (DNA): TGTGCCAGCACCCAGAATCCCACCGACGAGCAGTACTTC. V and J are TRBV12-3 or TRBV12-4 and TRBJ2-7; D gene unclear. V lost 7 bases, J lost 5 bases, and 15 bases lay in between. The length of the CDR3 is 13 residues.

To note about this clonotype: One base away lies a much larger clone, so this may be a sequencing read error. CDR3 DNA sequence: TGTGCCTGGACTATCGGGACGAGCTATTGCTACACCTTC. Its translation: CAWTIGTSYCYTF. The chain links TRBV30 to TRBJ1-2; the D gene is possibly TRBD1 (5 bases). CDR3 size: 13 residues. The germline V gene encodes CDR1 GTSNPN and CDR2 SVGIG (reference sequence).

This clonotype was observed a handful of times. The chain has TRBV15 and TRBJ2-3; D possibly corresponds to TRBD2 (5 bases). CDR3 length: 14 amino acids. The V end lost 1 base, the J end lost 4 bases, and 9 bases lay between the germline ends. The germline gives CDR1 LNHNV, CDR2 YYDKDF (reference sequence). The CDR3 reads CATSRAAGSDTQYF. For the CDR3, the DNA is TGTGCCACCAGCAGAGCTGCGGGCTCAGATACGCAGTATTTT.

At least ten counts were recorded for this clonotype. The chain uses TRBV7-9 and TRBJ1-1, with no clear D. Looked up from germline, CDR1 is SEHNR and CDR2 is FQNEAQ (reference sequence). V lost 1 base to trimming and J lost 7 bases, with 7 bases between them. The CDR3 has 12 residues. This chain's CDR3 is CASSLVEGEAFF. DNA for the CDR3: TGTGCCAGCAGCTTAGTTGAAGGTGAAGCTTTCTTT.

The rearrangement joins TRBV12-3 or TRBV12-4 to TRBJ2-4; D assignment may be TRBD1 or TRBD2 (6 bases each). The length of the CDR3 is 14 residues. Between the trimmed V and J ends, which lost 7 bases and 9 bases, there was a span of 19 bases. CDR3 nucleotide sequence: TGTGCCAGCACTAGTTTTGAGGGGGGTTTCATTCAGTACTTC. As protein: CASTSFEGGFIQYF.

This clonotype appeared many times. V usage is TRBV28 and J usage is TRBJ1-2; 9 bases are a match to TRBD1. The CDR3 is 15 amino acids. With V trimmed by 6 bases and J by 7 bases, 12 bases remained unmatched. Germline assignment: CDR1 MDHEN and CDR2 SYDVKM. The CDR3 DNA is TGTGCCAGCAGACCTCCGGGACAGGGAAGTGGTGGCTACACCTTC. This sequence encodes CASRPPGQGSGGYTF.

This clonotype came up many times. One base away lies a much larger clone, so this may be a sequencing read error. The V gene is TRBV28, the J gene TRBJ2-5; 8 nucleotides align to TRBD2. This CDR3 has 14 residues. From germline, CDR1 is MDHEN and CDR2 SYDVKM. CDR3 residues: CASSLNGREEAQYF. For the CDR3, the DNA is TGTGCCAGCAGTCTAAACGGGAGGGAAGAGGCCCAGTACTTC.

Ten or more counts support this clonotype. DNA of the CDR3: TGTGCCAGCAGTTCCCCTCGAGCAGACGGACGGGTCTATGGCTACACCTTC. Residues: CASSSPRADGRVYGYTF. The chain employs TRBV28 and TRBJ1-2; D gene ambiguous. CDR1 is MDHEN and CDR2 is SYDVKM in the germline V gene. The V and J ends lost 4 bases and 4 bases respectively, with 22 bases between them. This CDR3 is built from 17 residues.

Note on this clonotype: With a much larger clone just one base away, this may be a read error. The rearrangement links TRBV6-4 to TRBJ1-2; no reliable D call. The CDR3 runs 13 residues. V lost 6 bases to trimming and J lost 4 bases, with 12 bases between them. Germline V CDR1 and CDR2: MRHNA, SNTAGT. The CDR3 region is CASSDGLGYGYTF. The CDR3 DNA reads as TGTGCCAGCAGCGACGGACTGGGCTATGGCTACACCTTC.

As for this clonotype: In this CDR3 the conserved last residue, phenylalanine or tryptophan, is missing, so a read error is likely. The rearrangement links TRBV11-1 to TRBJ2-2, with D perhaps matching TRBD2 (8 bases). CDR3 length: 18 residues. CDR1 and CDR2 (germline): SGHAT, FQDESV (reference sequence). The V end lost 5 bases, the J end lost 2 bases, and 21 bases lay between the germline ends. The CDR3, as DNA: TGTGCCAGCAGCCCGCGGGACAGCGGGAGAAGAAACACCGGGGAGCTGTTTTGT. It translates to CASSPRDSGRRNTGELFC.

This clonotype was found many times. This CDR3 reads CASSQLAETQYF. In nucleotides, the CDR3 is TGTGCCAGCAGTCAACTAGCGGAGACCCAGTACTTC. The chain joins TRBV6-2 or TRBV6-3 to TRBJ2-5, with 7 nucleotides matching TRBD2. CDR1 and CDR2 from the germline V gene are MNHEY and SVGEGT. After removal of 5 bases from V and 5 bases from J, the junction contained 2 bases not matched to a gene. The CDR3 contains 12 residues.

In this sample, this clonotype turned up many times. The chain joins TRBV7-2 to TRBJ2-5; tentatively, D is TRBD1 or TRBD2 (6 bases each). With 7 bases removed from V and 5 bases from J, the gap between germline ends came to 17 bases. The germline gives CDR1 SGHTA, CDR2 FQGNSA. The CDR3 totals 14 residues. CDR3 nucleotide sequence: TGTGCCAGCAAGGGGGAGGCCCTTTCGGAGACCCAGTACTTC. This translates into CASKGEALSETQYF.

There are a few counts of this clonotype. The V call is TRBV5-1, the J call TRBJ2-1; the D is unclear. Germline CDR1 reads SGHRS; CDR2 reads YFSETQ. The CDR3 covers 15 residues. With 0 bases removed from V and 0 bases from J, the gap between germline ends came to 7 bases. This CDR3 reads CASSLGIPSYNEQFF. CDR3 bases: TGCGCCAGCAGCTTGGGGATCCCCTCCTACAATGAGCAGTTCTTC.

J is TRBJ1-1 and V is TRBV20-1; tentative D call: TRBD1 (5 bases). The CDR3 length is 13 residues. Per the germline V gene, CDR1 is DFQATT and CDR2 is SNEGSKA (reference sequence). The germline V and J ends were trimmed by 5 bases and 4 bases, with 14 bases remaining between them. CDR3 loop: CSAFKSGSTEAFF. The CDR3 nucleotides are TGCAGTGCTTTTAAATCAGGGAGCACTGAAGCTTTCTTT.

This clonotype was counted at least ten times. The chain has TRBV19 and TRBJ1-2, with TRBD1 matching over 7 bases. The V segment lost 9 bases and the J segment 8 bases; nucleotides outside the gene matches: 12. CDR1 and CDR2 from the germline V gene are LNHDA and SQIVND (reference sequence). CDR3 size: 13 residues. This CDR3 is CASRDRESRGYTF. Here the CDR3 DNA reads TGTGCCAGCCGCGACAGGGAGTCGCGGGGCTACACCTTC.

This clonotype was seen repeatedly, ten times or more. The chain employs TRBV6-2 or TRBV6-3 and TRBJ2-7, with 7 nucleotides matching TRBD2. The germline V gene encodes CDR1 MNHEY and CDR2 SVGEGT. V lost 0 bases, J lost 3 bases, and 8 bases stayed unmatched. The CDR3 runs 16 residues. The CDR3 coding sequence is TGTGCCAGCAGTTACTCGACCTTAACTAGCGTCTACGAGCAGTACTTC. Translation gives CASSYSTLTSVYEQYF.

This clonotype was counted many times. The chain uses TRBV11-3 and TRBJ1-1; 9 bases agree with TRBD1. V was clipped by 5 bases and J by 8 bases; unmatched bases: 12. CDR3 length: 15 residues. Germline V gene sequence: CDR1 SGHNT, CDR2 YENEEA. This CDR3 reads CASSARRTGEPEAFF. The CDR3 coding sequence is TGTGCCAGCAGCGCGCGCCGGACAGGGGAGCCCGAAGCTTTCTTT.

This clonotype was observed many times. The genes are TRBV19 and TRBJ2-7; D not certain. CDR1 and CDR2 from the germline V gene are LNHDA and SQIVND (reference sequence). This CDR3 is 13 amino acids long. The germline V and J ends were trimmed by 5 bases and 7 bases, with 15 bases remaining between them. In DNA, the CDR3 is TGTGCCAGTAGTTTCGGGCCTCAAAGTGAGCAGTACTTC. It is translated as CASSFGPQSEQYF. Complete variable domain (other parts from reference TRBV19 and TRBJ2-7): DGGITQSPKYLFRKEGQNVTLSCEQNLNHDAMYWYRQDPGQGLRLIYYSQIVNDFQKGDIAEGYSVSREKKESFPLTVTSAQKNPTAFYLCASSFGPQSEQYFGPGTRLTVT.